This paragraph reports one TCR beta chain. Its antigen is unidentified. Assay: immunoSEQ multiplex PCR; the TCRdb copy retains only in-frame clones and omits some. This table has 100,000 or so clones, under 85% appearing once. These data come from a study of OX40 agonist ivuxolimab in advanced cancers. The wider study: Dose-escalation patients were diagnosed with hepatocellular carcinoma, melanoma, renal cell cancer or head and neck cancer. There were three patients with partial responses, one having hepatocellular carcinoma and two cutaneous melanoma.

General study findings and limits: Clonal expansion in partial responders at 0.1-3.0 mg/kg ranked among the lowest.

The CDR3 totals 15 residues. Germline loops: CDR1 SGHNT, CDR2 YYREEE (reference sequence). V shed 0 bases and J shed 3 bases, with 13 bases lying between them. This sequence joins TRBV5-4 and TRBJ2-7, with D uncertain. This clonotype was sampled from an adult with an advanced solid tumor such as melanoma, head and neck, liver or kidney cancer. The specimen was CD4+ or CD8+ T cells sorted from blood, collected in a trial of the OX40 agonist ivuxolimab. Here the CDR3 DNA reads TGTGCCAGCAGCTTGGGGACGTCCGCCGGCTACGAGCAGTACTTC. Protein: CASSLGTSAGYEQYF.